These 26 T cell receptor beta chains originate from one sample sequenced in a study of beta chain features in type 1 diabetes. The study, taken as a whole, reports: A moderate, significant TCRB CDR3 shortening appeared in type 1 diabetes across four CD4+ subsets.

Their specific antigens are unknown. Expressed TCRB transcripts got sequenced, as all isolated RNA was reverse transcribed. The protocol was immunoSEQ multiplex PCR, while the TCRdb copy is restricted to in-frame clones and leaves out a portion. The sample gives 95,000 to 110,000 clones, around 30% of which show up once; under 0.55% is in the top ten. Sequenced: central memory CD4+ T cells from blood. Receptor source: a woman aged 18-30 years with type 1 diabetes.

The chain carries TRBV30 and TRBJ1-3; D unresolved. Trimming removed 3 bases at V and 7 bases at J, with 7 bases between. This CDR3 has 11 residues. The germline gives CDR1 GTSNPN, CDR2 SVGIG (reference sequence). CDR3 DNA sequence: TGTGCCTGGAGACCCGGGAACACCATATATTTT. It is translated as CAWRPGNTIYF.

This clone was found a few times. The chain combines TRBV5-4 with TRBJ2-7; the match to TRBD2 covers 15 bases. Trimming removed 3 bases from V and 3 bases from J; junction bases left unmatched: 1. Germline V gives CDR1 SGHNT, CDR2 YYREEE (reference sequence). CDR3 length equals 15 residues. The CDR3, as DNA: TGTGCCAGCAGCTGGGGACTAGCGGGAGGCTACGAGCAGTACTTC. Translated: CASSWGLAGGYEQYF.

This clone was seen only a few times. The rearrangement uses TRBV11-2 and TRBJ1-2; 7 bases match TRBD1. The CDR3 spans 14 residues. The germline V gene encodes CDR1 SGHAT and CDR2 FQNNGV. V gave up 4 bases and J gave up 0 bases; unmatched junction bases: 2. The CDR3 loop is CASSSGTANYGYTF. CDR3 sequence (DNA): TGTGCCAGCAGCTCCGGGACAGCTAACTATGGCTACACCTTC.

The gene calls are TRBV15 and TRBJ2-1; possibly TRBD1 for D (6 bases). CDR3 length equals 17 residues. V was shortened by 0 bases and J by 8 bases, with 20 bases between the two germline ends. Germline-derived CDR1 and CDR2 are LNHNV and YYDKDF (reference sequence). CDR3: CATSRDRGNQGLHEQFF. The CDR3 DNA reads TGTGCCACCAGCAGAGATAGGGGGAACCAAGGCCTCCATGAGCAGTTCTTC. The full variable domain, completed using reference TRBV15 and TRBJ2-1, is DAMVIQNPRYQVTQFGKPVTLSCSQTLNHNVMYWYQQKSSQAPKLLFHYYDKDFNNEADTPDNFQSRRPNTSFCFLDIRSPGLGDTAMYLCATSRDRGNQGLHEQFFGPGTRLTVL.

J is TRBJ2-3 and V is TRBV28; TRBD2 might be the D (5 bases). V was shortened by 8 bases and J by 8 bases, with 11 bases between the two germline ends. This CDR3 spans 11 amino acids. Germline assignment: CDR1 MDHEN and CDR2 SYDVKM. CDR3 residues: CASGLEGTQYF. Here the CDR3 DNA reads TGTGCCAGCGGCCTAGAGGGTACGCAGTATTTT. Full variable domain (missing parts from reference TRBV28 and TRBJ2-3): DVKVTQSSRYLVKRTGEKVFLECVQDMDHENMFWYRQDPGLGLRLIYFSYDVKMKEKGDIPEGYSVSREKKERFSLILESASTNQTSMYLCASGLEGTQYFGPGTRLTVL.

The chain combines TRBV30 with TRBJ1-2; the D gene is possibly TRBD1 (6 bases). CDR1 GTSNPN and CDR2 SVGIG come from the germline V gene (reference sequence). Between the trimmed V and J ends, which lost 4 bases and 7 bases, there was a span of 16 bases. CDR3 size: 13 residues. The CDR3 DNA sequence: TGTGCCTGGACCTTGGACAGCCGCCTTGGCTACACCTTC. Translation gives CAWTLDSRLGYTF.

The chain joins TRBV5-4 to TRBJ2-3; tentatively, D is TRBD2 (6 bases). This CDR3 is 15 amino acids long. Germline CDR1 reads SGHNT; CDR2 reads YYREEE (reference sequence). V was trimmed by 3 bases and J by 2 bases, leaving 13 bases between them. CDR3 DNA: TGTGCCAGCAGCTATAGTAGCGGAATCACAGATACGCAGTATTTT. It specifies CASSYSSGITDTQYF.

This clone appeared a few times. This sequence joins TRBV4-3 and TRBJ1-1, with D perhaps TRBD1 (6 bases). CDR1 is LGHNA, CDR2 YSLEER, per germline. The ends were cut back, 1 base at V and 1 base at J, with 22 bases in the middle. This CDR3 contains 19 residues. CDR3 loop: CASSQGGLTGTKQNTEAFF. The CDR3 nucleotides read TGCGCCAGCAGCCAAGGGGGCTTGACAGGTACAAAACAGAACACTGAAGCTTTCTTT.

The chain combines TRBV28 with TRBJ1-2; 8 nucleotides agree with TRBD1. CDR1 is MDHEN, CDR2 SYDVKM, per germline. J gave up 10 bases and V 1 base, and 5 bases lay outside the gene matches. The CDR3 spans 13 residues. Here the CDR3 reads CASSLYRTGYYTF. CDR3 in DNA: TGTGCCAGCAGTTTATATCGGACAGGGTACTACACCTTC.

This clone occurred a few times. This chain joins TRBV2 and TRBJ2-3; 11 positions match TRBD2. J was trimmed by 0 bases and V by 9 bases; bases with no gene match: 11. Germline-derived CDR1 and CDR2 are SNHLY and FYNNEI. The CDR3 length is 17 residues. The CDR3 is CASSPGLAVGSTDTQYF. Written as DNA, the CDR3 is TGTGCCAGTTCCCCGGGACTAGCGGTTGGGAGCACAGATACGCAGTATTTT.

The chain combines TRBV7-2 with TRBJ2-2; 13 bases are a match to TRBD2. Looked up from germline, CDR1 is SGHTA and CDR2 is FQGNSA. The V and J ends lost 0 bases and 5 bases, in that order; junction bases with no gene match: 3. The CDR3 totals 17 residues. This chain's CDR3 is CASSLAGTSGITGELFF. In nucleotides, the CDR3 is TGTGCCAGCAGCTTAGCCGGGACTAGCGGGATTACCGGGGAGCTGTTTTTT.

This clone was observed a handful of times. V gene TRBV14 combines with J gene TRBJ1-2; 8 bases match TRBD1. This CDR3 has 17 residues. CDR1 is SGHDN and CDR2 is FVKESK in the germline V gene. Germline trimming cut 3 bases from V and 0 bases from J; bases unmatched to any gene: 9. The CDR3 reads CASSHLESGQANYGYTF. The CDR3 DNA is TGTGCCAGCAGCCATTTGGAGTCGGGACAGGCTAACTATGGCTACACCTTC.

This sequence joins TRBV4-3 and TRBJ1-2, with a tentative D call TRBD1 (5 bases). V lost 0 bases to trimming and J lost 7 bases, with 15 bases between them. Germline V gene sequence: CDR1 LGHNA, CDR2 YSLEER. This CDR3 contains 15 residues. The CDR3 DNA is TGCGCCAGCAGCCAAGATTCATCAGGGATTGGTGGCTACACCTTC. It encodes CASSQDSSGIGGYTF.

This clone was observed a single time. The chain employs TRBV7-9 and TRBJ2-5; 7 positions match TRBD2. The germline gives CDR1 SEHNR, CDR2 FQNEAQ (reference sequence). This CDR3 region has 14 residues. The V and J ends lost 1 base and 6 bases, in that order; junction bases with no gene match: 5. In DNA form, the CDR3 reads TGTGCCAGCAGCTTAGACGGGAGGTGGAAGACCCAGTACTTC. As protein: CASSLDGRWKTQYF.

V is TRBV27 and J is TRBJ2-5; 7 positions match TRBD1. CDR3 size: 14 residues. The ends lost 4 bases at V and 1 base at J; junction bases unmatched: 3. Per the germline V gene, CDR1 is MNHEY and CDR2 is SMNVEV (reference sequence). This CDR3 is CASSYRGSQETQYF. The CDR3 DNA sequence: TGTGCCAGCAGTTACAGGGGTTCCCAAGAGACCCAGTACTTC.

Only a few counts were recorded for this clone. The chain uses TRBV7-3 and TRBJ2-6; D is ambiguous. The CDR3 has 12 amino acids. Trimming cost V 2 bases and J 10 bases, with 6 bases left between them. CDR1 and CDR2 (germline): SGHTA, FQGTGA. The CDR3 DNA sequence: TGTGCCAGCAGCTTAGGCCCGAACGTCCTGACTTTC. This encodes CASSLGPNVLTF.

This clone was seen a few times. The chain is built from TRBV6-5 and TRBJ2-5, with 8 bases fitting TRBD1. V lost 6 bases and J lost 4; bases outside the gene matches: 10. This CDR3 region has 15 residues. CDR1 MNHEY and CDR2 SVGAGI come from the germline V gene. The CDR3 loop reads CASRKGLTGAETQYF. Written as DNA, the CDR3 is TGTGCCAGCAGAAAAGGGCTGACAGGGGCAGAGACCCAGTACTTC.

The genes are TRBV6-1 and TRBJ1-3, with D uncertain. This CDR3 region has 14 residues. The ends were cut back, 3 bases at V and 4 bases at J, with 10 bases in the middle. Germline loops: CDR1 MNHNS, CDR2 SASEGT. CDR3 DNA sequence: TGTGCCAGCAGTGAGGCAGGAACGGGAAACACCATATATTTT. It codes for CASSEAGTGNTIYF.

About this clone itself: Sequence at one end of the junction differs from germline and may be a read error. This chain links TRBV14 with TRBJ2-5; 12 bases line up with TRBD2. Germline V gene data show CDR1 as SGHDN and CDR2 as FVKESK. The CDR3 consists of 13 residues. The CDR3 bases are TGTGCCAGCAGGACTAGCGGGAGATGGGGTTTTGACTTC. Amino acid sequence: CASRTSGRWGFDF.

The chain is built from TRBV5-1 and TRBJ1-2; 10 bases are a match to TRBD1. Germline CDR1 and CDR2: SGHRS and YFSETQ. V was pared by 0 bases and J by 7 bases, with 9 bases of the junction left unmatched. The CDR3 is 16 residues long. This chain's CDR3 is CASSLDAGQGLSGYTF. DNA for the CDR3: TGCGCCAGCAGCTTGGACGCGGGACAGGGGTTAAGTGGCTACACCTTC. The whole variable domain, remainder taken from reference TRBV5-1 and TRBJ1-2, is KAGVTQTPRYLIKTRGQQVTLSCSPISGHRSVSWYQQTPGQGLQFLFEYFSETQRNKGNFPGRFSGRQFSNSRSEMNVSTLELGDSALYLCASSLDAGQGLSGYTFGSGTRLTVV.

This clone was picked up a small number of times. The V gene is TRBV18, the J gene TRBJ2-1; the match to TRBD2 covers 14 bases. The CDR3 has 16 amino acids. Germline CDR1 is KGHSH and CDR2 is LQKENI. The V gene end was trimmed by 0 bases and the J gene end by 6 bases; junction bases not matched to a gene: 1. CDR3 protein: CASSPPGLAGVNEQFF. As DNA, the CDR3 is TGTGCCAGCTCACCACCGGGACTAGCGGGAGTCAATGAGCAGTTCTTC.

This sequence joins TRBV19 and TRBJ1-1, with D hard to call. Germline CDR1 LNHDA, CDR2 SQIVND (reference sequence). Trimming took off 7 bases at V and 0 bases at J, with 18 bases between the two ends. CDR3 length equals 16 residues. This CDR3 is CASTVSGGLMNTEAFF. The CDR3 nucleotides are TGTGCCAGTACCGTATCAGGTGGCCTGATGAACACTGAAGCTTTCTTT.

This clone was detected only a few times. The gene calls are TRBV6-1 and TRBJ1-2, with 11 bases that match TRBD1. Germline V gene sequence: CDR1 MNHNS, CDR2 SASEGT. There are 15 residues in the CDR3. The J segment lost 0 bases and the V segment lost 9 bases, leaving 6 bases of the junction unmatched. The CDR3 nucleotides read TGTGCCAGTGTAAGGACAGGGGGCACTAACTATGGCTACACCTTC. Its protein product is CASVRTGGTNYGYTF.

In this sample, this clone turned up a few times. The CDR3 DNA reads TGTGCCAGCAGCGACTACTCGGCGGATGAGCAGTTCTTC. Its translation is CASSDYSADEQFF. V gene TRBV6-5 combines with J gene TRBJ2-1, with TRBD2 as a possible D gene (5 bases). This CDR3 comprises 13 residues. Trimming stripped 6 bases from V and 8 bases from J, with 14 bases between. Germline V gene data show CDR1 as MNHEY and CDR2 as SVGAGI.

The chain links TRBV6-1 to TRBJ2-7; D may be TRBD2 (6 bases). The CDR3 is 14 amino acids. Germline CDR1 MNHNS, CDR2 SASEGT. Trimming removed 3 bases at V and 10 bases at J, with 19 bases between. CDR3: CASSETLGTLEQYF. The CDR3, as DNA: TGTGCCAGCAGTGAGACCCTCGGGACTTTGGAACAGTACTTC.

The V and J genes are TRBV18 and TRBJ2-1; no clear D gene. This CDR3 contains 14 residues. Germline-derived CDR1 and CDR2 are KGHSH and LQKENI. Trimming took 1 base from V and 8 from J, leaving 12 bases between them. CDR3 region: CASSPRVSFHEQFF. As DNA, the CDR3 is TGTGCCAGCTCACCACGCGTTAGTTTCCATGAGCAGTTCTTC.